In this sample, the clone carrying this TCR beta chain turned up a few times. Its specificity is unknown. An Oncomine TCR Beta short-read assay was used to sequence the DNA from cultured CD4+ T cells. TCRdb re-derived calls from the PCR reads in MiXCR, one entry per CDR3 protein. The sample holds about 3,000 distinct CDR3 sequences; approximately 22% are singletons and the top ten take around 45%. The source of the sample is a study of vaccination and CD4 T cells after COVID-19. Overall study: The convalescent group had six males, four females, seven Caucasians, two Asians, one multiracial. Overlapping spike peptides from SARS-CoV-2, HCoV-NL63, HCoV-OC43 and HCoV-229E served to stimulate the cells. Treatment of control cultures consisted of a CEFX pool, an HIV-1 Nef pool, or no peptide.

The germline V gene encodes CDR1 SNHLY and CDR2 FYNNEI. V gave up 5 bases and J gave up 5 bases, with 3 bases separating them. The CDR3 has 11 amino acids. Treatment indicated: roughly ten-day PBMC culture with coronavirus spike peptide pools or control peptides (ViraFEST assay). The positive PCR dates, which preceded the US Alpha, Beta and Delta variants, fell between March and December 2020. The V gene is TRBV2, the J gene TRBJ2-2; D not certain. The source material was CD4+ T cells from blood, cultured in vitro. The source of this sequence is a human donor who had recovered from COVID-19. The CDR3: CASSSTGELFF. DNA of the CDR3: TGTGCCAGCAGTTCAACCGGGGAGCTGTTTTTT. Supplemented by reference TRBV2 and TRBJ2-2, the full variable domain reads EPEVTQTPSHQVTQMGQEVILRCVPISNHLYFYWYRQILGQKVEFLVSFYNNEISEKSEIFDDQFSVERPDGSNFTLKIRSTKLEDSAMYFCASSSTGELFFGEGSRLTVL.